The next 27 T cell receptor beta chains were all read from a single sample in a study of T-cell memory formation after mild COVID-19. TCRdb recomputed calls from the 5' RACE reads with MiXCR, one row per CDR3 protein. The data show about 300,000 distinct CDR3 sequences, approximately 19% seen once. The sequenced sample consisted of PBMCs or a T cell subset sorted from them (not recorded which). These receptors all come from a young man who had mild COVID-19 (a few samples of this study predate the infection). Cell type and time point are not known.

J is TRBJ2-3 and V is TRBV5-1; no firm D call. CDR3 length: 15 amino acids. CDR1 and CDR2 from the germline V gene are SGHRS and YFSETQ. Deletions cut 5 bases from V and 3 bases from J, with 16 bases between. This CDR3 is CASREGPQGTDTQYF. The CDR3 nucleotides read TGCGCCAGCAGGGAAGGGCCCCAAGGGACAGATACGCAGTATTTT.

This clonotype appeared a few times. This rearrangement joins TRBV4-3 to TRBJ2-5; either TRBD1 or TRBD2 may fit D (5 bases each). The V end lost 1 base, the J end lost 2 bases, and 14 bases lay between the germline ends. This CDR3 region has 16 residues. Germline V gene sequence: CDR1 LGHNA, CDR2 YSLEER. The CDR3 DNA sequence: TGCGCCAGCAGCCAAGGGGTAGGCAGGGAGCAAGAGACCCAGTACTTC. This sequence encodes CASSQGVGREQETQYF.

This chain joins TRBV6-2 or TRBV6-3 and TRBJ2-2, with D perhaps TRBD2 (5 bases). The CDR3 length is 14 residues. V shed 4 bases and J shed 3 bases, with 9 bases lying between them. In germline, CDR1 is MNHEY, CDR2 SVGEGT. The CDR3 nucleotides read TGTGCCAGCAGTTCGAGGGCGCACACCGGGGAGCTGTTTTTT. This encodes CASSSRAHTGELFF.

This clonotype was seen only a few times. V usage is TRBV4-1 and J usage is TRBJ2-5, with no clear D. CDR3 length: 16 amino acids. V was clipped by 3 bases and J by 3 bases, with 17 bases between them. Germline CDR1 and CDR2: MGHRA and YSYEKL. This CDR3 reads CASSHARLGRKETQYF. CDR3 nucleotides: TGCGCCAGCAGCCATGCCCGTCTTGGCCGAAAAGAGACCCAGTACTTC.

This clonotype was seen a few times. V usage is TRBV29-1 and J usage is TRBJ2-5; a weak D match, TRBD1 (6 bases). This CDR3 is 13 amino acids long. Germline loops: CDR1 SQVTM, CDR2 ANQGSEA. Trimming took 4 bases from V and 5 from J, leaving 14 bases between them. The CDR3 DNA reads as TGCAGCGTTGTGCAGGGGCTGAGGGAGACCCAGTACTTC. It translates to CSVVQGLRETQYF.

The genes are TRBV7-7 and TRBJ2-7; a possible D gene is TRBD2 (6 bases). The CDR3 length is 14 residues. Germline CDR1 reads SSHAT; CDR2 reads FNYEAQ (reference sequence). Trimming stripped 4 bases from V and 2 bases from J, with 12 bases between. CDR3 DNA: TGTGCCAGCAGCTCCCGACTAGAAGCCTACGAGCAGTACTTC. It encodes CASSSRLEAYEQYF.

This clonotype was detected a few times. The chain joins TRBV27 to TRBJ1-3; no firm D call. There are 15 residues in the CDR3. Germline V gene data show CDR1 as MNHEY and CDR2 as SMNVEV (reference sequence). V gave up 3 bases and J gave up 4 bases, with 13 bases separating them. The CDR3: CASSFTPGPGNTIYF. The CDR3 DNA reads TGTGCCAGCAGTTTTACCCCAGGACCCGGAAACACCATATATTTT.

This clonotype has at least ten counts. The genes are TRBV28 and TRBJ2-2; D perhaps matches TRBD1 (5 bases). This CDR3 comprises 13 residues. Per germline, CDR1 MDHEN and CDR2 SYDVKM. Trimming stripped 6 bases from V and 6 bases from J, with 11 bases between. The CDR3 loop is CASSSGSPGELFF. Written as DNA, the CDR3 is TGTGCCAGCAGCTCAGGGTCCCCCGGGGAGCTGTTTTTT. Filled out from reference TRBV28 and TRBJ2-2, the complete variable domain reads DVKVTQSSRYLVKRTGEKVFLECVQDMDHENMFWYRQDPGLGLRLIYFSYDVKMKEKGDIPEGYSVSREKKERFSLILESASTNQTSMYLCASSSGSPGELFFGEGSRLTVL.

This chain joins TRBV7-6 and TRBJ2-5; 8 bases are shared with TRBD2. This CDR3 is built from 14 residues. CDR1 and CDR2 (germline): SGHVS, FNYEAQ. The junction had 10 bases not matched to a gene; V was cut back by 4 bases and J by 9 bases. The CDR3: CASSSRGGPVAQYF. In nucleotides, the CDR3 is TGTGCCAGCAGCTCCCGGGGGGGCCCCGTGGCCCAGTACTTC.

The DNA of the CDR3 is TGTGCCAGCAGCCATGCAGGGGGCAGCAATAATTCACCCCTCCACTTT. As protein: CASSHAGGSNNSPLHF. The genes are TRBV14 and TRBJ1-6; 8 bases are shared with TRBD1. The V and J ends lost 3 bases and 5 bases, in that order; junction bases with no gene match: 6. This CDR3 region has 16 residues. Germline V gene sequence: CDR1 SGHDN, CDR2 FVKESK.

This sequence joins TRBV25-1 and TRBJ1-2, with no clear D. CDR3 size: 14 residues. V shed 3 bases and J shed 6 bases, with 14 bases lying between them. Germline CDR1 is MGHDK and CDR2 is SYGVNS. CDR3 in DNA: TGTGCCAGCAGTGACCCTGGAAGTGGCGATGGCTACACCTTC. The encoded protein is CASSDPGSGDGYTF.

This clonotype occurred a few times. The chain combines TRBV7-2 with TRBJ2-2; D is unresolved. The CDR3 length is 14 residues. Per the germline V gene, CDR1 is SGHTA and CDR2 is FQGNSA. Trimming cost V 5 bases and J 3 bases, with 10 bases left between them. CDR3 loop: CASSPSRDTGELFF. CDR3 coding DNA: TGTGCCAGCAGCCCGTCTAGAGACACCGGGGAGCTGTTTTTT.

This chain uses TRBV7-9 with TRBJ2-5; tentative D call: TRBD1 (6 bases). The CDR3 length is 14 residues. Germline CDR1 is SEHNR and CDR2 is FQNEAQ (reference sequence). V lost 6 bases and J lost 2, with 13 bases in between. CDR3 bases: TGTGCCAGCAGACCACACAGGGAACAAGAGACCCAGTACTTC. Protein sequence: CASRPHREQETQYF.

This clonotype was detected only a few times. The chain combines TRBV20-1 with TRBJ1-2; D is unclear. Per the germline V gene, CDR1 is DFQATT and CDR2 is SNEGSKA (reference sequence). The length of the CDR3 is 14 residues. The V end lost 0 bases, the J end lost 2 bases, and 10 bases lay between the germline ends. Here the CDR3 DNA reads TGCAGTGCTAGAGATCCGCGCCAGAACTATGGCTACACCTTC. Translated: CSARDPRQNYGYTF.

This clonotype has only a few counts. Here the CDR3 reads CSGDGYDTQYF. Here the CDR3 DNA reads TGCAGTGGGGACGGTTATGATACGCAGTATTTT. V and J are TRBV20-1 and TRBJ2-3; D is tentatively TRBD1 or TRBD2 (5 bases each). The germline gives CDR1 DFQATT, CDR2 SNEGSKA (reference sequence). Trimming removed 7 bases at V and 6 bases at J, with 11 bases between. The CDR3 has 11 residues.

This clonotype has just a few counts. The chain links TRBV12-3 or TRBV12-4 to TRBJ2-5; the D is unclear. V lost 2 bases, J lost 2 bases, and 12 bases lay in between. The CDR3 runs to 15 residues. CDR3 in amino acids: CASSLWADTQETQYF. The CDR3 DNA is TGTGCCAGCAGTTTATGGGCAGACACACAAGAGACCCAGTACTTC.

This chain joins TRBV15 and TRBJ2-2, with D unresolved. V was pared by 0 bases and J by 2 bases, with 13 bases between. The V gene's germline CDR1 is LNHNV and CDR2 YYDKDF (reference sequence). The CDR3 length is 17 residues. CDR3 DNA sequence: TGTGCCACCAGCAGAGATCTACCCAGCTTCAACACCGGGGAGCTGTTTTTT. This codes for CATSRDLPSFNTGELFF. Complete variable domain (other parts from reference TRBV15 and TRBJ2-2): DAMVIQNPRYQVTQFGKPVTLSCSQTLNHNVMYWYQQKSSQAPKLLFHYYDKDFNNEADTPDNFQSRRPNTSFCFLDIRSPGLGDTAMYLCATSRDLPSFNTGELFFGEGSRLTVL.

There are many counts of this clonotype. The V call is TRBV6-2 or TRBV6-3, the J call TRBJ2-1; D unresolved. The CDR3 extends over 12 amino acids. The germline gives CDR1 MNHEY, CDR2 SVGEGT. V lost 0 bases and J 5 bases, leaving 2 bases between the germline ends. CDR3 residues: CASSYSDNEQFF. For the CDR3, the DNA is TGTGCCAGCAGTTACTCGGACAATGAGCAGTTCTTC.

This CDR3 reads CASSYREGSEAFF. The CDR3 DNA reads TGTGCCAGCAGTTACCGAGAGGGGAGTGAAGCTTTCTTT. This rearrangement joins TRBV6-5 to TRBJ1-1, with D possibly TRBD1 on 5 matching bases. The CDR3 has 13 amino acids. In germline, CDR1 is MNHEY, CDR2 SVGAGI. Trimming pared 2 bases from V and 7 bases from J, leaving 11 bases between.

At least ten counts were recorded for this clonotype. This chain uses TRBV3-1 with TRBJ2-7; D is perhaps TRBD2 (6 bases). The CDR3 is made up of 16 amino acids. The V end lost 1 base, the J end lost 2 bases, and 15 bases lay between the germline ends. CDR1 is LGHDT and CDR2 is YNNKEL in the germline V gene (reference sequence). CDR3 nucleotides: TGTGCCAGCAGCCAAGCCCATGCTGGAGGGGCCTACGAGCAGTACTTC. This gives the protein CASSQAHAGGAYEQYF.

The chain uses TRBV29-1 and TRBJ2-7, with a possible D match to TRBD2 (6 bases). This CDR3 region has 15 residues. CDR1 and CDR2 from the germline V gene are SQVTM and ANQGSEA. V gave up 0 bases and J gave up 2 bases, with 14 bases separating them. CDR3 residues: CSVEDDTGAAYEQYF. DNA for the CDR3: TGCAGCGTTGAAGATGATACGGGAGCAGCCTACGAGCAGTACTTC.

This clonotype came up a few times. This sequence joins TRBV4-1 and TRBJ2-7, with D possibly TRBD2 on 5 matching bases. The V gene's germline CDR1 is MGHRA and CDR2 YSYEKL. V gave up 5 bases and J gave up 2 bases, with 16 bases separating them. This CDR3 has 15 amino acids. DNA of the CDR3: TGCGCCAGCAGCGAGACACCCGGGGAGACCTACGAGCAGTACTTC. Protein: CASSETPGETYEQYF.

The chain couples TRBV20-1 to TRBJ2-1; a possible D gene is TRBD1 (5 bases). Germline loops: CDR1 DFQATT, CDR2 SNEGSKA (reference sequence). This CDR3 has 14 amino acids. The V end lost 6 bases, the J end lost 10 bases, and 22 bases lay between the germline ends. CDR3 sequence: CSASAGASRAEQFF. CDR3 nucleotide sequence: TGCAGTGCGTCCGCTGGGGCCTCGCGCGCGGAGCAGTTCTTC.

The chain carries TRBV7-6 and TRBJ1-5; D gene unclear. This CDR3 is 12 amino acids long. The ends were cut back, 5 bases at V and 6 bases at J, with 8 bases in the middle. CDR1 and CDR2 from the germline V gene are SGHVS and FNYEAQ. The CDR3 DNA is TGTGCCAGCAGCCCCGTCGGTCAGCCCCAGCATTTT. Protein product: CASSPVGQPQHF.

This clonotype has a count of ten or more. The chain carries TRBV10-3 and TRBJ1-2; the D gene is possibly TRBD1 (5 bases). V was shortened by 2 bases and J by 5 bases, with 15 bases between the two germline ends. The germline V gene encodes CDR1 ENHRY and CDR2 SYGVKD. This CDR3 has 15 amino acids. The CDR3 sequence: CAISERPGTEYGYTF. The CDR3 DNA is TGTGCCATCAGTGAGCGACCCGGGACGGAGTATGGCTACACCTTC.

CDR3 protein: CSARNSGAYEQYF. The CDR3 nucleotides are TGCAGTGCTAGAAATAGCGGGGCGTACGAGCAGTACTTC. The chain recombines TRBV20-1 with TRBJ2-7, with 8 positions matching TRBD2. The germline V gene has CDR1 DFQATT and CDR2 SNEGSKA (reference sequence). This CDR3 has 13 residues. With 2 bases clipped from V and 4 bases from J, the junction kept 4 bases outside the gene matches.

This clonotype showed up just a few times. V is TRBV4-3 and J is TRBJ1-2; 10 bases line up with TRBD1. From germline, CDR1 is LGHNA and CDR2 YSLEER. This CDR3 contains 15 residues. V lost 5 bases to trimming and J lost 6 bases; unmatched junction nucleotides: 9. The CDR3 is CASSSDRGRSDGYTF. CDR3 DNA: TGCGCCAGCAGCTCCGACAGGGGGCGGAGTGATGGCTACACCTTC.